A single sample gave rise to the 17 T cell receptor beta chains below, sequenced in a study of blood T cell repertoires in COVID-19 (dated by TCRdb to the early 2020s). The library was produced with the immunoSEQ multiplex PCR assay. TCRdb obtained this table from immuneACCESS and retained in-frame rearrangements with V and J assigned. These tables miss some clones; where compared with another copy, unresolved V genes account for less than half of the shortfall, and the remainder is unexplained. This sample holds fewer than 350,000 clones; 75% to 95% were observed only once. The ten most abundant clones make up 6.8% of the sample. Material for sequencing was peripheral blood. These receptor sequences come from a woman aged 25 to 39 with COVID-19, enrolled during active disease.

The chain has TRBV4-3 and TRBJ1-2, with 10 positions matching TRBD1. After removal of 4 bases from V and 7 bases from J, the junction contained 15 bases not matched to a gene. Germline CDR1 is LGHNA and CDR2 is YSLEER. The CDR3 length is 17 residues. The CDR3 here is CASSRTPTGGIGSGYTF. The DNA of the CDR3 is TGCGCCAGCAGCCGCACGCCGACAGGGGGCATAGGTAGTGGCTACACCTTC.

This rearrangement joins TRBV2 to TRBJ2-5; D possibly corresponds to TRBD2 (5 bases). The CDR3 is made up of 15 amino acids. Germline V gene lookup returns CDR1 SNHLY and CDR2 FYNNEI. V was trimmed by 2 bases and J by 2 bases, leaving 12 bases between them. In nucleotides, the CDR3 is TGTGCCAGCAGTGAATTTGGTAGCGAACAAGAGACCCAGTACTTC. Translated, it gives CASSEFGSEQETQYF.

This clone was observed a handful of times. J is TRBJ1-6 and V is TRBV12-2; TRBD1, as called in the table, went unchecked against the DNA. TRBV12-2 is a recognized pseudogene. The CDR3 contains 17 residues. The CDR3 loop is CASRLRLGAYRNSPLHF. The CDR3 nucleotides read TGTGCAAGTCGCTTACGCCTTGGGGCATACCGTAATTCACCCCTCCACTTT.

This sequence joins TRBV7-3 and TRBJ2-1; 7 nucleotides align to TRBD2. With 5 bases clipped from V and 6 bases from J, the junction kept 7 bases outside the gene matches. Germline V gene lookup returns CDR1 SGHTA and CDR2 FQGTGA. The CDR3 totals 14 residues. As DNA, the CDR3 is TGTGCCAGCAGCATCGGGACTATCGTCAATGAGCAGTTCTTC. Protein sequence: CASSIGTIVNEQFF.

The chain couples TRBV7-9 to TRBJ1-1; D unresolved. V lost 4 bases and J 1 base, leaving 10 bases between the germline ends. Looked up from germline, CDR1 is SEHNR and CDR2 is FQNEAQ (reference sequence). This CDR3 contains 14 residues. This CDR3 is CASSYWGANTEAFF. CDR3 nucleotides: TGTGCCAGCAGCTATTGGGGAGCGAACACTGAAGCTTTCTTT.

The chain uses TRBV30 and TRBJ2-2; possible D gene TRBD1, 5 bases. CDR1 and CDR2 (germline): GTSNPN, SVGIG (reference sequence). This CDR3 has 14 amino acids. The germline V and J ends were trimmed by 2 bases and 1 base, with 8 bases remaining between them. This chain's CDR3 is CAWSRQGNTGELFF. CDR3 in DNA: TGTGCCTGGAGTAGGCAGGGGAACACCGGGGAGCTGTTTTTT.

The chain has TRBV5-4 and TRBJ2-3, with 10 nucleotides matching TRBD2. V was clipped by 4 bases and J by 0 bases; unmatched bases: 5. Germline CDR1 SGHNT, CDR2 YYREEE (reference sequence). The CDR3 contains 16 residues. For the CDR3, the DNA is TGTGCCAGCAGCCGAAGAGCGGGGGGGAGCACAGATACGCAGTATTTT. Amino acids: CASSRRAGGSTDTQYF.

The gene calls are TRBV7-8 and TRBJ1-1; 8 nucleotides line up with TRBD1. This CDR3 is built from 14 residues. Trimming took 5 bases from V and 1 from J; bases not matched to a gene: 3. CDR1 and CDR2 (germline): SGHVS, FQNEAQ. This CDR3 is CASSTGTGNTEAFF. CDR3 nucleotides: TGTGCCAGCAGCACGGGGACAGGGAACACTGAAGCTTTCTTT.

The table lists this clone with a count of one. This sequence joins TRBV28 and TRBJ1-4; 9 positions match TRBD1. The V segment lost 8 bases and the J segment 8 bases; nucleotides outside the gene matches: 9. In germline, CDR1 is MDHEN, CDR2 SYDVKM. The CDR3 loop spans 14 amino acids. CDR3 loop: CASGGDRAYEKLFF. CDR3 DNA: TGTGCCAGCGGGGGGGACAGGGCGTACGAAAAACTGTTTTTT. Full variable domain (missing parts from reference TRBV28 and TRBJ1-4): DVKVTQSSRYLVKRTGEKVFLECVQDMDHENMFWYRQDPGLGLRLIYFSYDVKMKEKGDIPEGYSVSREKKERFSLILESASTNQTSMYLCASGGDRAYEKLFFGSGTQLSVL.

The chain joins TRBV5-4 to TRBJ2-7; D is perhaps TRBD2 (5 bases). Germline V gene lookup returns CDR1 SGHNT and CDR2 YYREEE (reference sequence). Trimming pared 0 bases from V and 3 bases from J, leaving 10 bases between. CDR3 length: 14 amino acids. The chain's CDR3 is CASSLGQRDYEQYF. CDR3 coding DNA: TGTGCCAGCAGCTTGGGGCAGAGGGACTACGAGCAGTACTTC.

This clone was picked up a small number of times. The rearrangement uses TRBV29-1 and TRBJ2-1; TRBD2 matches at 8 bases. CDR3 size: 12 residues. After removal of 5 bases from V and 3 bases from J, the junction contained 0 bases not matched to a gene. The germline V gene encodes CDR1 SQVTM and CDR2 ANQGSEA. This CDR3 is CSVSGGYNEQFF. Written as DNA, the CDR3 is TGCAGCGTTAGCGGGGGCTACAATGAGCAGTTCTTC.

CDR3 nucleotides: TGTGCCAGCAGCTTACAGGTTGGAGAGACCCAGTACTTC. This encodes CASSLQVGETQYF. V is TRBV7-3 and J is TRBJ2-5; D remains unclear. Trimming cost V 2 bases and J 4 bases, with 8 bases left between them. This CDR3 is built from 13 residues. CDR1 is SGHTA and CDR2 is FQGTGA in the germline V gene.

This chain uses TRBV28 with TRBJ2-7, with D possibly TRBD1 on 8 matching bases. The CDR3 length is 15 residues. Deletions cut 5 bases from V and 3 bases from J, with 17 bases between. Germline V gene lookup returns CDR1 MDHEN and CDR2 SYDVKM. CDR3 sequence: CASSHPGGGGYEQYF. In nucleotides, the CDR3 is TGTGCCAGCAGTCACCCAGGGGGCGGGGGCTACGAGCAGTACTTC.

This chain links TRBV28 with TRBJ2-1; 13 nucleotides line up with TRBD2. The germline CDR1 and CDR2 sequences are MDHEN and SYDVKM. The CDR3 consists of 15 residues. The junction had 3 bases not matched to a gene; V was cut back by 8 bases and J by 2 bases. As DNA, the CDR3 is TGTGCCAGCCGGACTAGCGGGAGAACCTACAATGAGCAGTTCTTC. Translating it yields CASRTSGRTYNEQFF.

Note on this clone: The same CDR3 is also encoded by other DNA sequences in this sample. V gene TRBV4-2 combines with J gene TRBJ1-5; 7 nucleotides line up with TRBD1. Unmatched junction bases numbered 0, after V lost 0 bases and J lost 4 bases. From germline, CDR1 is LGHNA and CDR2 YNFKEQ. The CDR3 contains 14 residues. CDR3 DNA sequence: TGTGCCAGCAGCCAAGACAGGGGGAATCAGCCCCAGCATTTT. Translating it yields CASSQDRGNQPQHF.

The gene calls are TRBV28 and TRBJ2-7, with D possibly matching TRBD2 (6 bases). This CDR3 comprises 12 residues. V lost 6 bases, J lost 2 bases, and 8 bases lay in between. Germline CDR1 and CDR2: MDHEN and SYDVKM. CDR3 residues: CASRAGTYEQYF. In DNA form, the CDR3 reads TGTGCCAGCAGAGCGGGTACCTACGAGCAGTACTTC.

The chain has TRBV28 and TRBJ2-3; 14 nucleotides agree with TRBD2. The CDR3 has 15 amino acids. Unmatched junction bases numbered 4, after V lost 6 bases and J lost 5 bases. CDR1 is MDHEN, CDR2 SYDVKM, per germline. CDR3 sequence (DNA): TGTGCCAGCAGAAGGACTAGCGGGAGGCTAGATACGCAGTATTTT. Amino acid sequence: CASRRTSGRLDTQYF.